This paragraph covers one T cell receptor beta chain sequence. These data are taken from a study of blood T cell repertoires in COVID-19. Study at large: Both acute and convalescent COVID-19 samples were obtained from the United States, Italy and Spain. The analysed material was cDNA or gDNA that came from T cells, B-cell-depleted T cells, or PBMCs.

Seattle enrolled patients during active infection and tracked them longitudinally. Original analysis: Nucleated cell number was recorded as an estimate derived from reference gene primer amplification. The protocol was immunoSEQ multiplex PCR, while the TCRdb copy is restricted to in-frame clones and leaves out a portion. V, J and clone size derive from that table, while D and trimming were established from the DNA sequence. The data contain some 110,000 clones, 80% to 95% of them seen just once; the ten biggest clones take up around 2.1%. V shed 0 bases, J shed 4 bases, and the junction held 6 bases outside the gene matches. This CDR3 comprises 16 residues. CDR1 and CDR2 (germline): SGDLS, YYNGEE.

The chain recombines TRBV9 with TRBJ2-3, with 9 bases matching TRBD2. The receptor's source is a man aged 45-65 years with COVID-19, enrolled during active disease. Sequenced material: peripheral blood. CDR3 bases: TGTGCCAGCAGCGTAGGAGGTAGCGGGAGTTCAGATACGCAGTATTTT. Translated, it gives CASSVGGSGSSDTQYF. Full variable domain (remainder filled in from reference TRBV9 and TRBJ2-3): DSGVTQTPKHLITATGQRVTLRCSPRSGDLSVYWYQQSLDQGLQFLIQYYNGEERAKGNILERFSAQQFPDLHSELNLSSLELGDSALYFCASSVGGSGSSDTQYFGPGTRLTVL.